The clone carrying this T cell receptor (beta chain) was recorded once. Its specificity is not known. This specimen belongs to a study of blood T cells in healthy people across ages. Broader study findings: Roughly linear age-related decline in beta diversity appeared, significant by age roughly 40. Among long-lived donors, naive CD4+ cells were more numerous and diversity higher than in aged donors.

The CDR3 sequence is 16 residues long. In germline, CDR1 is MDHEN, CDR2 SYDVKM. PCR was performed a second time for roughly 7 to 11 cycles using a sample-barcoded 5' primer and a J-beta primer mix. MiXCR, applied by TCRdb to the 5' RACE reads, yields one record per CDR3 protein. The table has about 1.8 million distinct CDR3 sequences, roughly 52% seen once. No fewer than 7 million PBMCs went into each sample. The sequence was obtained from a woman aged 40 to 49 in good health. The sample was blood. The chain carries TRBV28 and TRBJ2-5; 9 bases fit TRBD2. Judging by the DNA end, TRBJ2-4 fits better; the J call may be wrong. The CDR3 DNA follows: TGTGCCAGCAGTTTATGGGGTAGCGGGGGAAAAAACATTCAGTACTTC. Translated: CASSLWGSGGKNIQYF.